Presented here are 20 T cell receptor beta chains from one specimen sequenced in a study of T cells after yellow fever vaccination. MiXCR, run by TCRdb on the 5' RACE reads, gives a single entry per CDR3 protein. In the table there are nearly 300,000 distinct CDR3 sequences, around 10% of which are singletons. The sequenced sample was CD4+ T cells sorted from PBMCs, obtained 5 days after the yellow fever booster vaccination. The receptors were sampled from a man aged 18 to 30 who received the YFV17D yellow fever vaccine.

Comments on this clonotype: A much bigger clone sits one base away, suggesting this may be a read error. This chain joins TRBV10-3 and TRBJ1-5; no reliable D call. The V gene lost 4 bases and the J gene lost 7 bases, with 14 bases spanning the gap. Germline V lookup: CDR1 ENHRY, CDR2 SYGVKD. This CDR3 comprises 14 residues. The DNA of the CDR3 is TGTGCCATCAGTGCGACCAGTGATAGGCAGCCCCAGCATTTT. Its protein product is CAISATSDRQPQHF.

The table lists this clonotype with many counts. The rearrangement links TRBV12-3 or TRBV12-4 to TRBJ1-2; D gene ambiguous. The CDR3 sequence is 13 residues long. Trimming shortened V by 2 bases and J by 4 bases, and 8 bases separated the two germline ends. In DNA form, the CDR3 reads TGTGCCAGCAGTTTAACCTCGAGCTATGGCTACACCTTC. This codes for CASSLTSSYGYTF.

The table lists this clonotype with many counts. V gene TRBV6-5 combines with J gene TRBJ2-6, with TRBD1 matching 9 bases. Germline V gene lookup returns CDR1 MNHEY and CDR2 SVGAGI. J gave up 4 bases and V 2 bases, and 6 bases lay outside the gene matches. The CDR3 sequence is 17 residues long. This CDR3 is CASSYGQGHVGANVLTF. The CDR3 DNA reads TGTGCCAGCAGTTACGGACAGGGGCATGTGGGGGCCAACGTCCTGACTTTC.

This clonotype was seen a few times. The CDR3 nucleotides are TGTGCCAGCAGCGTAGAATCGGGTGGCACTGAAGCTTTCTTT. Its translation is CASSVESGGTEAFF. The chain joins TRBV9 to TRBJ1-1; D gene unclear. Deletions cut 0 bases from V and 4 bases from J, with 10 bases between. The CDR3 extends over 14 amino acids. Germline assignment: CDR1 SGDLS and CDR2 YYNGEE.

The gene calls are TRBV12-3 or TRBV12-4 and TRBJ1-1, with 8 positions matching TRBD1. V shed 7 bases, J shed 5 bases, and the junction held 15 bases outside the gene matches. The CDR3 contains 16 residues. CDR3 protein: CASNPILGRGRTEAFF. In DNA form, the CDR3 reads TGTGCCAGCAATCCAATACTGGGCAGGGGGCGGACTGAAGCTTTCTTT.

This clonotype was seen a handful of times. V gene TRBV19 combines with J gene TRBJ1-5; perhaps TRBD1 as D (5 bases). Germline assignment: CDR1 LNHDA and CDR2 SQIVND (reference sequence). The CDR3 spans 15 residues. The germline V and J ends were trimmed by 8 bases and 2 bases, with 16 bases remaining between them. The CDR3 is CASSEQGLGNQPQHF. CDR3 bases: TGTGCCAGTTCAGAGCAGGGACTCGGCAATCAGCCCCAGCATTTT. The full variable domain, in which reference TRBV19 and TRBJ1-5 provide the parts outside the CDR3, is DGGITQSPKYLFRKEGQNVTLSCEQNLNHDAMYWYRQDPGQGLRLIYYSQIVNDFQKGDIAEGYSVSREKKESFPLTVTSAQKNPTAFYLCASSEQGLGNQPQHFGDGTRLSIL.

This clonotype has only a few counts. The chain carries TRBV14 and TRBJ2-4, with D possibly matching TRBD2 (5 bases). Germline V gives CDR1 SGHDN, CDR2 FVKESK. V was shortened by 1 base and J by 0 bases, with 10 bases between the two germline ends. The CDR3 contains 16 residues. CDR3 in DNA: TGTGCCAGCAGCCAAGCCGGGGTTCTAGCCAAAAACATTCAGTACTTC. This translates into CASSQAGVLAKNIQYF.

This clonotype has just a few counts. V gene TRBV15 combines with J gene TRBJ1-3; D might be TRBD1 (6 bases). Germline V gene data show CDR1 as LNHNV and CDR2 as YYDKDF (reference sequence). This CDR3 contains 16 residues. With 4 bases removed from V and 0 bases from J, the gap between germline ends came to 13 bases. CDR3 nucleotides: TGTGCCACCAGCAAAGGAGGGGGAAGCTCTGGAAACACCATATATTTT. Residues: CATSKGGGSSGNTIYF.

The chain recombines TRBV3-1 with TRBJ2-3; 7 positions match TRBD1. Germline V CDR1 and CDR2: LGHDT, YNNKEL (reference sequence). This CDR3 has 15 residues. The V segment lost 1 base and the J segment 1 base; nucleotides outside the gene matches: 2. The CDR3 protein is CASSQVGQGTDTQYF. The CDR3 nucleotides read TGTGCCAGCAGCCAAGTCGGACAGGGCACAGATACGCAGTATTTT.

In this sample, this clonotype turned up many times. The CDR3 DNA reads TGCGCCAGCAGCCGAGGGTTGACAGCGAACACTGAAGCTTTCTTT. It is translated as CASSRGLTANTEAFF. J is TRBJ1-1 and V is TRBV4-1; possible D gene TRBD1, 5 bases. There are 15 residues in the CDR3. V lost 4 bases and J lost 1, with 13 bases in between. Per germline, CDR1 MGHRA and CDR2 YSYEKL.

This clonotype was found a few times. The V and J genes are TRBV12-3 or TRBV12-4 and TRBJ2-6; 11 bases are shared with TRBD1. This CDR3 has 20 residues. Trimming removed 5 bases from V and 1 base from J; junction bases left unmatched: 13. The DNA of the CDR3 is TGTGCCAGCAGTCTTCGGACAGGGGGCTTAAGAAGGTCTGGGGCCAACGTCCTGACTTTC. As protein: CASSLRTGGLRRSGANVLTF.

This clonotype has a handful of counts. The rearrangement uses TRBV6-5 and TRBJ2-1; 12 bases are a match to TRBD2. Trimming cost V 5 bases and J 7 bases; bases outside gene matches: 9. Per the germline V gene, CDR1 is MNHEY and CDR2 is SVGAGI. The CDR3 contains 16 residues. The CDR3 region is CASSLDPGLAGNEQFF. As DNA, the CDR3 is TGTGCCAGCAGTCTTGACCCGGGACTAGCGGGTAATGAGCAGTTCTTC.

This clonotype was seen a few times. The chain combines TRBV6-5 with TRBJ1-6; D remains unclear. CDR3 size: 14 residues. Germline lookup yields CDR1 MNHEY and CDR2 SVGAGI. V lost 4 bases and J lost 7, with 11 bases in between. The CDR3 DNA is TGTGCCAGCAGTTCGAGGCCGCTAAATTCACCCCTCCACTTT. Protein product: CASSSRPLNSPLHF.

This chain links TRBV10-3 with TRBJ1-4; D uncertain. V was pared by 6 bases and J by 5 bases, with 4 bases between. CDR3 length: 11 residues. The V gene's germline CDR1 is ENHRY and CDR2 SYGVKD. This CDR3 is CAIRENEKLFF. CDR3 in DNA: TGTGCCATCAGAGAGAATGAAAAACTGTTTTTT.

The rearrangement joins TRBV20-1 to TRBJ2-5, with D possibly being TRBD2 (6 bases). The germline V gene has CDR1 DFQATT and CDR2 SNEGSKA (reference sequence). V shed 3 bases and J shed 2 bases, with 22 bases lying between them. This CDR3 is built from 17 residues. CDR3 protein: CSARLPGLYEDQETQYF. Written as DNA, the CDR3 is TGCAGTGCTAGGCTCCCGGGACTTTACGAAGATCAAGAGACCCAGTACTTC.

This clonotype was counted between two and nine times. This sequence joins TRBV4-2 and TRBJ2-3, with D perhaps TRBD1 or TRBD2 (5 bases each). CDR1 and CDR2 (germline): LGHNA, YNFKEQ. Trimming took 1 base from V and 4 from J, leaving 18 bases between them. CDR3 length equals 17 residues. The CDR3, as DNA: TGTGCCAGCAGCCAAGGACAAGGGGAACGGGATTCAGATACGCAGTATTTT. This gives the protein CASSQGQGERDSDTQYF.

The rearrangement uses TRBV7-6 and TRBJ1-2; TRBD1 matches at 9 bases. Per germline, CDR1 SGHVS and CDR2 FNYEAQ. J was trimmed by 11 bases and V by 5 bases; bases with no gene match: 12. This CDR3 contains 14 residues. The CDR3 reads CASSRPGQGRGYTF. CDR3 coding DNA: TGTGCCAGCAGCCGACCGGGACAGGGACGTGGGTACACCTTC.

The chain is built from TRBV19 and TRBJ1-3; TRBD1 matches 8 bases. The length of the CDR3 is 13 residues. Unmatched junction bases numbered 8, after V lost 7 bases and J lost 9 bases. The germline CDR1 and CDR2 sequences are LNHDA and SQIVND (reference sequence). The CDR3, as DNA: TGTGCCAGTACCCCCGACAGGGGAGCCACCATATATTTT. This encodes CASTPDRGATIYF.

The chain employs TRBV5-4 and TRBJ2-1; the match to TRBD2 covers 11 bases. From germline, CDR1 is SGHNT and CDR2 YYREEE (reference sequence). CDR3 length equals 18 residues. The V gene end was trimmed by 6 bases and the J gene end by 0 bases; junction bases not matched to a gene: 11. CDR3 region: CASTTGTSGLHSYNEQFF. CDR3 in DNA: TGTGCCAGCACCACCGGGACTAGCGGCCTACACTCCTACAATGAGCAGTTCTTC.

The rearrangement joins TRBV6-5 to TRBJ2-1; TRBD1 matches 7 bases. Germline V CDR1 and CDR2: MNHEY, SVGAGI. The CDR3 totals 15 residues. After removal of 2 bases from V and 6 bases from J, the junction contained 7 bases not matched to a gene. The CDR3 DNA is TGTGCCAGCAGTTACGGTGGGACAGCCGCCAATGAGCAGTTCTTC. Translation gives CASSYGGTAANEQFF.